This TCR beta chain was observed in a study of T cells of healthy individuals. TCRdb reprocessed the 5' RACE reads with MiXCR, giving one entry per CDR3 protein. The data hold around 100,000 distinct CDR3 sequences, with about 16% observed a single time. Germline loops: CDR1 DFQATT, CDR2 SNEGSKA (reference sequence). Trimming pared 3 bases from V and 2 bases from J, leaving 11 bases between. The CDR3 sequence is 14 residues long. This sequence originates from a human donor in good health. The rearrangement uses TRBV20-1 and TRBJ2-1; D ambiguous. As DNA, the CDR3 is TGCAGTGCTAGGCGGCGGTCCCCCTACAATGAGCAGTTCTTC. Translated, it gives CSARRRSPYNEQFF.